Below are 27 T cell receptor beta chains sequenced from a single sample in a study of blood T cell repertoires in COVID-19. Sequenced by immunoSEQ multiplex PCR; TCRdb stores in-frame clones only, minus some. The profile covers about 280,000 clones, with approximately 89% appearing a single time and approximately 2.9% taken by the ten largest. Source material: PBMCs or T cells enriched from blood (not recorded which). The receptors were sampled from a man aged 35-49 years who had been exposed to COVID-19.

This clone was seen only once. The genes are TRBV4-1 and TRBJ2-3; D might be TRBD1 (6 bases). The CDR3 length is 14 residues. Germline CDR1 and CDR2: MGHRA and YSYEKL. V was cut by 1 base and J by 7 bases, with 12 bases left in between. The CDR3 nucleotides are TGCGCCAGCAGCCAAGGAAATCGGGACAATACGCAGTATTTT. This translates into CASSQGNRDNTQYF.

This chain links TRBV19 with TRBJ1-4, with D hard to call. This CDR3 has 15 residues. CDR1 is LNHDA, CDR2 SQIVND, per germline (reference sequence). V was clipped by 2 bases and J by 2 bases, with 9 bases between them. CDR3 sequence reads: CASSIISGTNEKLFF. CDR3 DNA: TGTGCCAGTAGTATAATATCGGGGACTAATGAAAAACTGTTTTTT.

Concerning this clone: Germline and junction disagree at one end, which may indicate a read error. This chain uses TRBV28 with TRBJ2-5; TRBD1 matches 9 bases. The V gene's germline CDR1 is MDHEN and CDR2 SYDVKM. The CDR3 covers 14 residues. CDR3 nucleotides: TGTGCCACCAGTCGGGGACAGGGAAGAGAGACCCAGTACTTC. Its protein product is CATSRGQGRETQYF. Combining the CDR3 with reference TRBV28 and TRBJ2-5 gives the whole variable domain DVKVTQSSRYLVKRTGEKVFLECVQDMDHENMFWYRQDPGLGLRLIYFSYDVKMKEKGDIPEGYSVSREKKERFSLILESASTNQTSMYLCATSRGQGRETQYFGPGTRLLVL.

The rearrangement links TRBV4-3 to TRBJ2-1, with a possible D match to TRBD2 (6 bases). Germline loops: CDR1 LGHNA, CDR2 YSLEER. The CDR3 sequence is 16 residues long. The V and J ends lost 0 bases and 0 bases respectively, with 9 bases between them. The CDR3 region has the DNA TGCGCCAGCAGCCAAGATGGGGGGAGCTCCTACAATGAGCAGTTCTTC. Encoded protein: CASSQDGGSSYNEQFF.

The genes are TRBV7-2 and TRBJ2-1; TRBD2 agrees at 10 bases. CDR1 and CDR2 from the germline V gene are SGHTA and FQGNSA. V dropped 2 bases and J dropped 0; count of bases not matched to a gene: 10. The CDR3 totals 19 residues. The CDR3 loop is CASSLFLAGEMSSYNEQFF. The DNA for the CDR3 is TGTGCCAGCAGCTTATTCCTAGCGGGAGAAATGAGCTCCTACAATGAGCAGTTCTTC.

This clone appeared a single time. CDR3: CASSVAVNQPQHF. The CDR3 DNA reads TGTGCCAGCAGCGTAGCGGTCAATCAGCCCCAGCATTTT. The chain combines TRBV9 with TRBJ1-5; D unclear. The CDR3 is made up of 13 amino acids. V was pared by 0 bases and J by 3 bases, with 4 bases between. In germline, CDR1 is SGDLS, CDR2 YYNGEE. The whole variable domain, filled in from reference TRBV9 and TRBJ1-5, reads DSGVTQTPKHLITATGQRVTLRCSPRSGDLSVYWYQQSLDQGLQFLIQYYNGEERAKGNILERFSAQQFPDLHSELNLSSLELGDSALYFCASSVAVNQPQHFGDGTRLSIL.

The chain combines TRBV5-1 with TRBJ2-1, with D maybe TRBD1 (5 bases). Germline V CDR1 and CDR2: SGHRS, YFSETQ. The CDR3 sequence is 14 residues long. Trimming took off 0 bases at V and 6 bases at J, with 10 bases between the two ends. CDR3 residues: CASSLGQGVNEQFF. For the CDR3, the DNA is TGCGCCAGCAGCTTGGGTCAGGGTGTCAATGAGCAGTTCTTC.

As for this clone: The junction departs from the called germline gene at one end, perhaps through a read error. The rearrangement joins TRBV6-5 to TRBJ2-1; a weak D match, TRBD2 (6 bases). The CDR3 runs to 15 residues. In germline, CDR1 is MNHEY, CDR2 SVGAGI. CDR3 region: CASPDSRDSHNEQFF. For the CDR3, the DNA is TGTGCCAGCCCCGATTCCCGGGACTCCCACAATGAGCAGTTCTTC.

The rearrangement uses TRBV5-1 and TRBJ1-4, with 9 bases matching TRBD1. Per the germline V gene, CDR1 is SGHRS and CDR2 is YFSETQ. The V segment lost 1 base and the J segment 7 bases; nucleotides outside the gene matches: 5. The CDR3 length is 15 residues. The CDR3 DNA reads TGCGCCAGCAGCTTGTCCGGGGGACAGGGTGAAAAACTGTTTTTT. Translated: CASSLSGGQGEKLFF. Based on the CDR3 plus reference TRBV5-1 and TRBJ1-4, the full variable domain is KAGVTQTPRYLIKTRGQQVTLSCSPISGHRSVSWYQQTPGQGLQFLFEYFSETQRNKGNFPGRFSGRQFSNSRSEMNVSTLELGDSALYLCASSLSGGQGEKLFFGSGTQLSVL.

CDR3 DNA sequence: TGTGCCAGCAGTTCCAGGGGGGTAAGGAATTCACCCCTCCACTTT. It specifies CASSSRGVRNSPLHF. This chain joins TRBV2 and TRBJ1-6; 7 bases agree with TRBD1. CDR1 SNHLY and CDR2 FYNNEI come from the germline V gene. The CDR3 has 15 amino acids. With V trimmed by 5 bases and J by 7 bases, 8 bases remained unmatched.

J is TRBJ2-7 and V is TRBV2, with TRBD2 identical over 7 bases. This CDR3 has 17 residues. The germline CDR1 and CDR2 sequences are SNHLY and FYNNEI. V lost 0 bases to trimming and J lost 0 bases; unmatched junction nucleotides: 8. CDR3 sequence: CASSEAPLAVNSYEQYF. CDR3 bases: TGTGCCAGCAGTGAAGCGCCCCTAGCGGTAAACTCCTACGAGCAGTACTTC.

CDR3 sequence: CASRRGGEKLFF. DNA of the CDR3: TGTGCCAGCAGACGAGGGGGTGAAAAACTGTTTTTT. The V gene is TRBV7-9, the J gene TRBJ1-4; perhaps TRBD1 as D (6 bases). The V end lost 6 bases, the J end lost 7 bases, and 9 bases lay between the germline ends. The CDR3 is 12 residues long. Per germline, CDR1 SEHNR and CDR2 FQNEAQ (reference sequence).

This chain uses TRBV5-1 with TRBJ2-1, with TRBD2 identical over 7 bases. Germline V gene data show CDR1 as SGHRS and CDR2 as YFSETQ. V gave up 3 bases and J gave up 8 bases; unmatched junction bases: 5. The CDR3 extends over 13 amino acids. The CDR3 nucleotides read TGCGCCAGCAGCTCCTACGGACTAGATGAGCAGTTCTTC. It encodes CASSSYGLDEQFF.

The chain couples TRBV28 to TRBJ2-5; TRBD1 is a possible D gene (6 bases). Germline V lookup: CDR1 MDHEN, CDR2 SYDVKM. Trimming left V 11 bases short and J 2 bases short, with 12 bases between. The CDR3 runs 12 residues. DNA for the CDR3: TGTGCCTCAGGACAGATTCAAGAGACCCAGTACTTC. Protein product: CASGQIQETQYF.

This clone was detected once. The gene calls are TRBV5-1 and TRBJ1-2; 7 bases are shared with TRBD1. This CDR3 region has 14 residues. With 7 bases clipped from V and 0 bases from J, the junction kept 6 bases outside the gene matches. CDR1 is SGHRS and CDR2 is YFSETQ in the germline V gene. The CDR3 DNA follows: TGCGCCAGCGCGCCGGGACAGACTAACTATGGCTACACCTTC. Amino acid sequence: CASAPGQTNYGYTF.

The V gene is TRBV28, the J gene TRBJ1-4, with 10 bases identical to TRBD1. The V and J ends lost 5 bases and 5 bases, in that order; junction bases with no gene match: 8. CDR3 length: 16 amino acids. Germline V gene data show CDR1 as MDHEN and CDR2 as SYDVKM. CDR3 amino acids: CASSRDRGSPNEKLFF. CDR3 nucleotide sequence: TGTGCCAGCAGTAGGGACAGGGGCAGTCCGAATGAAAAACTGTTTTTT.

As to this clone: Additional DNA sequences in this sample encode the identical CDR3. This chain uses TRBV27 with TRBJ1-2; 7 bases are shared with TRBD1. The trim removed 2 bases at V and 2 bases at J, leaving 2 bases unmatched. CDR1 is MNHEY, CDR2 SMNVEV, per germline (reference sequence). This CDR3 spans 14 amino acids. The CDR3 loop is CASSLKGANYGYTF. The CDR3 DNA follows: TGTGCCAGCAGTTTAAAGGGGGCCAACTATGGCTACACCTTC.

The rearrangement links TRBV9 to TRBJ2-2; weak D call: TRBD1 (5 bases). Germline assignment: CDR1 SGDLS and CDR2 YYNGEE. The CDR3 loop spans 16 amino acids. V dropped 0 bases and J dropped 3 bases, with 12 bases sitting between them. The CDR3 DNA reads as TGTGCCAGCAGCGTAGGAGCCCCAGGGTACACCGGGGAGCTGTTTTTT. Translation gives CASSVGAPGYTGELFF.

The rearrangement links TRBV27 to TRBJ2-7, with 7 bases lining up with TRBD1. Germline CDR1 MNHEY, CDR2 SMNVEV (reference sequence). The CDR3 totals 15 residues. Germline trimming cut 4 bases from V and 6 bases from J; bases unmatched to any gene: 12. This CDR3 is CASSSYQGVMSEQYF. The CDR3, as DNA: TGTGCCAGCAGTTCCTACCAGGGGGTAATGAGCGAGCAGTACTTC.

This sequence joins TRBV7-2 and TRBJ1-2; 10 nucleotides match TRBD1. The germline gives CDR1 SGHTA, CDR2 FQGNSA. The CDR3 is 15 amino acids. V was clipped by 4 bases and J by 3 bases; unmatched bases: 5. The CDR3 nucleotides are TGTGCCAGCAGCTCGTGGACAGGGGGGGACTATGGCTACACCTTC. The encoded protein is CASSSWTGGDYGYTF. The full variable domain, rest sourced from reference TRBV7-2 and TRBJ1-2, is GAGVSQSPSNKVTEKGKDVELRCDPISGHTALYWYRQSLGQGLEFLIYFQGNSAPDKSGLPSDRFSAERTGGSVSTLTIQRTQQEDSAVYLCASSSWTGGDYGYTFGSGTRLTVV.

This clone was counted ten times or more. V is TRBV5-1 and J is TRBJ1-6; 7 bases match TRBD1. The trim removed 4 bases at V and 10 bases at J, leaving 8 bases unmatched. The CDR3 runs to 14 residues. Germline CDR1 is SGHRS and CDR2 is YFSETQ. This CDR3 is CASSPGQGGSPLHF. Here the CDR3 DNA reads TGCGCCAGCAGCCCGGGGCAGGGGGGATCACCCCTCCACTTT.

Only one count was recorded for this clone. The V gene is TRBV5-1, the J gene TRBJ1-1, with 9 bases aligning to TRBD1. This CDR3 is 16 amino acids long. The V gene end was trimmed by 4 bases and the J gene end by 1 base; junction bases not matched to a gene: 8. In germline, CDR1 is SGHRS, CDR2 YFSETQ. CDR3 DNA: TGCGCCAGCAGCCTGGGACAGGGAACGAAGAACACTGAAGCTTTCTTT. Translated, it gives CASSLGQGTKNTEAFF.

The J gene is TRBJ1-1, the V gene TRBV28, with D possibly TRBD1 on 5 matching bases. The CDR3 is 13 residues long. Germline lookup yields CDR1 MDHEN and CDR2 SYDVKM. V gave up 7 bases and J gave up 3 bases, with 12 bases separating them. CDR3 DNA: TGTGCCAGCACCTGGGGGGGAGACACTGAAGCTTTCTTT. Translated: CASTWGGDTEAFF.

For the CDR3, the DNA is TGTGCCAGCAGCGGGGAGGTTCGCAATCAGCCCCAGCATTTT. Translated, it gives CASSGEVRNQPQHF. The chain couples TRBV6-2 or TRBV6-3 to TRBJ1-5; D is uncertain. The germline V gene encodes CDR1 MNHEY and CDR2 SVGEGT. The V gene lost 6 bases and the J gene lost 2 bases, with 11 bases spanning the gap. CDR3 length: 14 residues.

This clone was observed a single time. The CDR3 loop reads CASTRGGTGELFF. The CDR3 nucleotides are TGTGCCAGCACCAGAGGGGGCACCGGGGAGCTGTTTTTT. This chain connects TRBV3-1 (or the pseudogene TRBV3-2) to TRBJ2-2; weak D call: TRBD1 (6 bases). Deletions cut 7 bases from V and 4 bases from J, with 10 bases between. The CDR3 has 13 amino acids. Germline loops: CDR1 LGHDT, CDR2 YNNKEL (reference sequence).

The CDR3 region has the DNA TGCGCCAGCAGCCAGGCATCGGGGGAGGGCTTAAATGAGCAGTTCTTC. It translates to CASSQASGEGLNEQFF. The chain is built from TRBV4-1 and TRBJ2-1; 7 bases agree with TRBD2. The V and J ends lost 3 bases and 7 bases, in that order; junction bases with no gene match: 12. Germline assignment: CDR1 MGHRA and CDR2 YSYEKL. The CDR3 is 16 amino acids.

The chain joins TRBV30 to TRBJ1-5, with D hard to call. This CDR3 has 13 amino acids. CDR1 is GTSNPN, CDR2 SVGIG, per germline (reference sequence). Trimming took 2 bases from V and 6 from J, leaving 11 bases between them. The CDR3 is CAWSLKGGQPQHF. The CDR3 DNA reads TGTGCCTGGAGTTTGAAGGGAGGTCAGCCCCAGCATTTT.